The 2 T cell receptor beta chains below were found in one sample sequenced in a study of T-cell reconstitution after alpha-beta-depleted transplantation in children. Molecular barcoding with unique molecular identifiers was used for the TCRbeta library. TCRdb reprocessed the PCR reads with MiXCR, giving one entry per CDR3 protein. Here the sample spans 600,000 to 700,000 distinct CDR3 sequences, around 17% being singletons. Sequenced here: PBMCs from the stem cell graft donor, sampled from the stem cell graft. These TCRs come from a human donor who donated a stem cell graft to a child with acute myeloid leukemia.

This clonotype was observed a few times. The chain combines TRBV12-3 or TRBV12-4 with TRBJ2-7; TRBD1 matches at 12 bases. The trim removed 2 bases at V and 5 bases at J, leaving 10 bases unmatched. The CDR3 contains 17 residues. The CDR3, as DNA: TGTGCCAGCAGTTTACTTTTCCGGGACAGGGGGCCCCACGAGCAGTACTTC. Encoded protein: CASSLLFRDRGPHEQYF.

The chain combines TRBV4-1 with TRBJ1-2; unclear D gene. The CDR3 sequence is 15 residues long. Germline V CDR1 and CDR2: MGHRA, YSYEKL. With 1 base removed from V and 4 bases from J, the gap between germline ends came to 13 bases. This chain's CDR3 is CASSQAPEAFYGYTF. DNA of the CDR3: TGCGCCAGCAGCCAAGCGCCGGAGGCCTTCTATGGCTACACCTTC.